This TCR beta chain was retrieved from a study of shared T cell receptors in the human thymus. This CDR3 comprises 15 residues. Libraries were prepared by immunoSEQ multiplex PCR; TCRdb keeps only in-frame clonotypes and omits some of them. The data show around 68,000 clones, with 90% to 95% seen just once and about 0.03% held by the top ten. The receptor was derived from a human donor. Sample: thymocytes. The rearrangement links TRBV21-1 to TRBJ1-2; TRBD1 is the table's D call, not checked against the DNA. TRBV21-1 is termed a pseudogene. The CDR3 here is CASSKIRTRNYGYTF. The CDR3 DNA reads TGTGCCAGCAGCAAAATTCGGACACGAAACTATGGCTACACCTTC.